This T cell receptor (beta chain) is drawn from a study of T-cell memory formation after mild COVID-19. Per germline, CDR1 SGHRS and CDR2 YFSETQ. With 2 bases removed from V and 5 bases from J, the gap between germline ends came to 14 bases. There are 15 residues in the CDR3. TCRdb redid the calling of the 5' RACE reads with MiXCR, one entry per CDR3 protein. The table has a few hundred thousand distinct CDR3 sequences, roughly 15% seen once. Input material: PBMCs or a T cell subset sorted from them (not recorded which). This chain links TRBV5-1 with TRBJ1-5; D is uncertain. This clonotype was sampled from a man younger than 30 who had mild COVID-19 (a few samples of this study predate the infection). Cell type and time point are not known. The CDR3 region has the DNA TGCGCCAGCAGCTTTACCGGGGAGTACGATCAGCCCCAGCATTTT. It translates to CASSFTGEYDQPQHF. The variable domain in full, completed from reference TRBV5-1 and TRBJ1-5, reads KAGVTQTPRYLIKTRGQQVTLSCSPISGHRSVSWYQQTPGQGLQFLFEYFSETQRNKGNFPGRFSGRQFSNSRSEMNVSTLELGDSALYLCASSFTGEYDQPQHFGDGTRLSIL.